Listed below are T cell receptor beta chains from one sample, sequenced in a study of beta chain features in type 1 diabetes. Some clones are missing from TCRdb's copy, which holds only in-frame ones; the method was immunoSEQ multiplex PCR. The sample holds nearly 700,000 clones, 13% seen once. What was sequenced was naive CD4+ T cells from blood. These receptors originate from a man younger than 35 with type 1 diabetes. Both conserved end residues are part of each CDR3. A D gene is named only where the DNA matches it firmly. Rows give clone size only sometimes, using once, few, many, or a class for an expanded clone.

j_call d_call v_call clone_size cdr3_length cdr3_nt cdr3_aa
TRBJ1-5 NA TRBV18 NA 16 TGTGCCAGCTCACCACCGCCCATGGCTAGCAATCAGCCCCAGCATTTT CASSPPPMASNQPQHF
TRBJ2-6 TRBD1 TRBV19 few 16 TGTGCCAGTAGTACAGGGGGCGCTTCTGGGGCCAACGTCCTGACTTTC CASSTGGASGANVLTF
TRBJ1-2 TRBD1 TRBV9 NA 18 TGTGCCAGCAGCGTAGGGGGACAGGGAACCCCTAAGAACTATGGCTACACCTTC CASSVGGQGTPKNYGYTF
TRBJ1-2 NA TRBV30 NA 14 TGTGCCTGGAGTGGGGGAGAACCCAACTATGGCTACACCTTC CAWSGGEPNYGYTF
TRBJ2-7 TRBD1 TRBV10-3 NA 14 TGTGCCATCAGTGACGGGACAGACTCCTACGAGCAGTACTTC CAISDGTDSYEQYF
TRBJ2-3 TRBD2 TRBV9 NA 15 TGTGCCAGCAGTATAAGCGGGGGGACCACAGATACGCAGTATTTT CASSISGGTTDTQYF
TRBJ2-1 TRBD2 TRBV5-4 NA 15 TGTGCCAGCAGCTTGGTCGGGGGGAACTACAATGAGCAGTTCTTC CASSLVGGNYNEQFF
TRBJ2-5 TRBD2 TRBV4-1 few 17 TGCGCCAGCAGCCAAGCCGGGACTAGCAGCCCCCTGGCGACCCAGTACTTC CASSQAGTSSPLATQYF
TRBJ2-5 NA TRBV2 NA 12 TGTGCCAGCAGGGGCAGGGGTGAGACCCAGTACTTC CASRGRGETQYF
TRBJ1-1 TRBD1 TRBV4-1 NA 15 TGCGCCAGCAACTCCATCGCCGGGACAGGGACTGAAGCTTTCTTT CASNSIAGTGTEAFF
TRBJ1-5 NA TRBV23-1 NA 21 TGCGCCAGCAGTCAATCCGGGCCAGGGTGGACTTCCTACTATAGCAATCAGCCCCAGCATTTT CASSQSGPGWTSYYSNQPQHF
TRBJ1-2 NA TRBV6-6 few 11 TGTGCCAGCGGCCGCCTCTATGGCTACACCTTC CASGRLYGYTF
TRBJ2-7 TRBD1 TRBV7-2 few 13 TGTGCCAGCAGCTTGCCGGACAGGTACGAGCAGTACTTC CASSLPDRYEQYF
TRBJ1-1 NA TRBV6-1 few 13 TGTGCCAGCAGGCTACAAGAGAACACTGAAGCTTTCTTT CASRLQENTEAFF